Shown below are 20 T cell receptor beta chains from a single sample sequenced in a study of cytomegalovirus exposure and HLA in healthy donors. Vbeta (60) and Jbeta (13) primers were used in the PCR. Assay: immunoSEQ multiplex PCR; the TCRdb copy retains only in-frame clones and omits some. The listing contains roughly 35,000 clones. The sequencing sample was made of PBMCs. Receptor source: a woman in her 40s in good health and CMV-seropositive.

V and J are TRBV7-2 and TRBJ1-2; tentatively, D is TRBD1 (6 bases). Germline V gene lookup returns CDR1 SGHTA and CDR2 FQGNSA. Trimming cost V 7 bases and J 6 bases, with 15 bases left between them. CDR3 size: 13 residues. The CDR3 DNA follows: TGTGCCAGCATCCCGGGGGGGCTGGATGGCTACACCTTC. This encodes CASIPGGLDGYTF.

CDR3 sequence (DNA): TGTGCCAGCAGCCGGACAGGGATGGAGCTGTTTTTT. Its protein product is CASSRTGMELFF. The chain combines TRBV7-6 with TRBJ2-2; the match to TRBD1 covers 8 bases. CDR1 is SGHVS and CDR2 is FNYEAQ in the germline V gene. The CDR3 has 12 residues. J was trimmed by 10 bases and V by 5 bases; bases with no gene match: 3. Using reference TRBV7-6 and TRBJ2-2 for the parts outside the CDR3, the full variable domain is GAGVSQSPRYKVTKRGQDVALRCDPISGHVSLYWYRQALGQGPEFLTYFNYEAQQDKSGLPNDRFSAERPEGSISTLTIQRTEQRDSAMYRCASSRTGMELFFGEGSRLTVL.

The chain combines TRBV30 with TRBJ2-2; D is possibly TRBD1 (6 bases). This CDR3 is 17 amino acids long. Trimming pared 1 base from V and 5 bases from J, leaving 20 bases between. CDR1 and CDR2 (germline): GTSNPN, SVGIG (reference sequence). The CDR3 spells CAWSEQGPLFLTGELFF. CDR3 DNA sequence: TGTGCCTGGAGTGAACAGGGTCCACTGTTTCTAACCGGGGAGCTGTTTTTT.

The chain is built from TRBV29-1 and TRBJ1-1, with D possibly TRBD1 on 5 matching bases. This CDR3 comprises 13 residues. Germline assignment: CDR1 SQVTM and CDR2 ANQGSEA. V lost 7 bases and J 4 bases, leaving 16 bases between the germline ends. The CDR3 spells CSGGTGALTEAFF. The CDR3 DNA reads as TGCAGCGGGGGAACAGGAGCTCTCACTGAAGCTTTCTTT. Together with reference TRBV29-1 and TRBJ1-1, the CDR3 gives the full variable domain: SAVISQKPSRDICQRGTSLTIQCQVDSQVTMMFWYRQQPGQSLTLIATANQGSEATYESGFVIDKFPISRPNLTFSTLTVSNMSPEDSSIYLCSGGTGALTEAFFGQGTRLTVV.

This chain uses TRBV6-5 with TRBJ2-2, with 9 bases fitting TRBD1. Germline V gives CDR1 MNHEY, CDR2 SVGAGI. This CDR3 has 13 residues. V shed 5 bases and J 6 bases; nucleotides not matched to a gene: 1. In nucleotides, the CDR3 is TGTGCCAGCAGTCGGACAGGGGCCGGGGAGCTGTTTTTT. Translated: CASSRTGAGELFF.

As for this clone: The junction departs from germline at one end; a sequencing error may be responsible. The rearrangement links TRBV19 to TRBJ2-1; D is uncertain. The V gene's germline CDR1 is LNHDA and CDR2 SQIVND (reference sequence). This CDR3 has 13 amino acids. CDR3 DNA sequence: TGTGCCAGTACTATAGCATCTAGAAATCAGCAGTTCTTC. It is translated as CASTIASRNQQFF.

Considering frequency, this clone is medium-sized. The gene calls are TRBV5-8 and TRBJ2-1, with 7 nucleotides matching TRBD2. The V gene end was trimmed by 4 bases and the J gene end by 3 bases; junction bases not matched to a gene: 7. CDR1 and CDR2 (germline): SGHTS, YDEGEE. The CDR3 length is 15 residues. This CDR3 is CASSTLAEIYNEQFF. For the CDR3, the DNA is TGTGCCAGCAGCACCCTAGCGGAGATCTACAATGAGCAGTTCTTC. The full variable domain, its missing parts supplied by reference TRBV5-8 and TRBJ2-1, is EAGVTQSPTHLIKTRGQQATLRCSPISGHTSVYWYQQALGLGLQFLLWYDEGEERNRGNFPPRFSGRQFPNYSSELNVNALELEDSALYLCASSTLAEIYNEQFFGPGTRLTVL.

The rearrangement links TRBV29-1 to TRBJ2-1; TRBD2 matches at 12 bases. V was clipped by 4 bases and J by 5 bases; unmatched bases: 12. This CDR3 comprises 17 residues. Per germline, CDR1 SQVTM and CDR2 ANQGSEA. CDR3 in amino acids: CSVGRLAGAYGNNEQFF. CDR3 sequence (DNA): TGCAGCGTTGGGCGACTAGCGGGAGCATATGGGAACAATGAGCAGTTCTTC.

The rearrangement joins TRBV2 to TRBJ1-6; no firm D call. Looked up from germline, CDR1 is SNHLY and CDR2 is FYNNEI. The CDR3 has 13 residues. Trimming removed 6 bases at V and 6 bases at J, with 9 bases between. Here the CDR3 reads CASRRGVNSPLHF. In DNA form, the CDR3 reads TGTGCCAGCAGACGAGGTGTTAATTCACCCCTCCACTTT.

This clone is classed as medium-sized by frequency. The chain uses TRBV2 and TRBJ1-5, with D maybe TRBD1 (5 bases). Germline V gene data show CDR1 as SNHLY and CDR2 as FYNNEI. The V end lost 7 bases, the J end lost 0 bases, and 10 bases lay between the germline ends. This CDR3 spans 14 amino acids. CDR3 residues: CASTGHYSNQPQHF. The CDR3 region has the DNA TGTGCCAGCACCGGACACTATAGCAATCAGCCCCAGCATTTT.

The chain uses TRBV29-1 and TRBJ1-1, with D perhaps matching TRBD1 (6 bases). Trimming removed 5 bases at V and 13 bases at J, with 20 bases between. The CDR3 has 12 residues. Germline loops: CDR1 SQVTM, CDR2 ANQGSEA. Written as DNA, the CDR3 is TGCAGCGTTTCAGGGGACCCGACCCTAGATTTCTTT. Translation gives CSVSGDPTLDFF.

CDR3 in DNA: TGTGCCAGCAGCTTAGAAGCCCTAGACGAGCAGTACTTC. This sequence encodes CASSLEALDEQYF. The chain recombines TRBV7-2 with TRBJ2-7; D not certain. The germline gives CDR1 SGHTA, CDR2 FQGNSA. The CDR3 length is 13 residues. V gave up 1 base and J gave up 5 bases, with 9 bases separating them. The full variable domain, with the rest looked up from reference TRBV7-2 and TRBJ2-7, is GAGVSQSPSNKVTEKGKDVELRCDPISGHTALYWYRQSLGQGLEFLIYFQGNSAPDKSGLPSDRFSAERTGGSVSTLTIQRTQQEDSAVYLCASSLEALDEQYFGPGTRLTVT.

V is TRBV29-1 and J is TRBJ2-2; D unclear. CDR1 is SQVTM, CDR2 ANQGSEA, per germline. There are 11 residues in the CDR3. Trimming removed 6 bases at V and 6 bases at J, with 8 bases between. CDR3 loop: CSVRLPGELFF. The CDR3 DNA is TGCAGCGTACGACTCCCCGGGGAGCTGTTTTTT.

The chain carries TRBV10-3 and TRBJ1-4; 9 bases are a match to TRBD1. The CDR3 sequence is 14 residues long. V was clipped by 6 bases and J by 6 bases; unmatched bases: 5. The V gene's germline CDR1 is ENHRY and CDR2 SYGVKD. The CDR3 bases are TGTGCCATCAGGGACAGGGACAGGGATGAAAAACTGTTTTTT. This codes for CAIRDRDRDEKLFF.

V and J are TRBV29-1 and TRBJ2-7; TRBD2 matches at 14 bases. Germline V lookup: CDR1 SQVTM, CDR2 ANQGSEA. The V gene end was trimmed by 7 bases and the J gene end by 12 bases; junction bases not matched to a gene: 8. The CDR3 length is 12 residues. CDR3 DNA sequence: TGCAGCGCCAGACTAGCGGGAGGGATCCCGTACTTC. Its translation is CSARLAGGIPYF.

The chain carries TRBV5-5 and TRBJ2-1; D may be TRBD2 (6 bases). Germline V gene data show CDR1 as SGHKS and CDR2 as YYEKEE (reference sequence). This CDR3 has 13 residues. V was cut by 1 base and J by 8 bases, with 10 bases left in between. CDR3 region: CASSLNSGDEQFF. The DNA of the CDR3 is TGTGCCAGCAGCTTGAATAGCGGAGATGAGCAGTTCTTC.

The rearrangement links TRBV6-1 to TRBJ2-7, with 12 bases lining up with TRBD2. The J segment lost 3 bases and the V segment lost 3 bases, leaving 0 bases of the junction unmatched. Germline lookup yields CDR1 MNHNS and CDR2 SASEGT. The CDR3 contains 14 residues. CDR3 sequence reads: CASSETSGSYEQYF. CDR3 coding DNA: TGTGCCAGCAGTGAGACTAGCGGGAGCTACGAGCAGTACTTC.

The gene calls are TRBV18 and TRBJ2-1, with 12 bases identical to TRBD1. The germline CDR1 and CDR2 sequences are KGHSH and LQKENI. With V trimmed by 4 bases and J by 5 bases, 12 bases remained unmatched. The CDR3 covers 18 residues. CDR3 in amino acids: CASSRPGTGGSTDNEQFF. The CDR3 coding sequence is TGTGCCAGCTCACGTCCCGGGACAGGGGGCTCAACGGACAATGAGCAGTTCTTC. Drawing the rest from reference TRBV18 and TRBJ2-1, the complete variable domain is NAGVMQNPRHLVRRRGQEARLRCSPMKGHSHVYWYRQLPEEGLKFMVYLQKENIIDESGMPKERFSAEFPKEGPSILRIQQVVRGDSAAYFCASSRPGTGGSTDNEQFFGPGTRLTVL.

The chain uses TRBV7-9 and TRBJ1-1, with a weak D call TRBD1 (5 bases). Germline V lookup: CDR1 SEHNR, CDR2 FQNEAQ (reference sequence). This CDR3 is 13 amino acids long. V dropped 6 bases and J dropped 4 bases, with 12 bases sitting between them. The CDR3: CASSLEGATEAFF. CDR3 bases: TGTGCCAGCAGTCTGGAAGGGGCCACTGAAGCTTTCTTT.

The chain joins TRBV9 to TRBJ1-3; 7 positions match TRBD1. V lost 4 bases and J lost 2; bases outside the gene matches: 18. Per germline, CDR1 SGDLS and CDR2 YYNGEE. The CDR3 has 19 residues. The CDR3 protein is CASSTSNHYGTDPGNTIYF. The CDR3 bases are TGTGCCAGCAGCACATCCAACCACTATGGGACAGACCCTGGAAACACCATATATTTT.